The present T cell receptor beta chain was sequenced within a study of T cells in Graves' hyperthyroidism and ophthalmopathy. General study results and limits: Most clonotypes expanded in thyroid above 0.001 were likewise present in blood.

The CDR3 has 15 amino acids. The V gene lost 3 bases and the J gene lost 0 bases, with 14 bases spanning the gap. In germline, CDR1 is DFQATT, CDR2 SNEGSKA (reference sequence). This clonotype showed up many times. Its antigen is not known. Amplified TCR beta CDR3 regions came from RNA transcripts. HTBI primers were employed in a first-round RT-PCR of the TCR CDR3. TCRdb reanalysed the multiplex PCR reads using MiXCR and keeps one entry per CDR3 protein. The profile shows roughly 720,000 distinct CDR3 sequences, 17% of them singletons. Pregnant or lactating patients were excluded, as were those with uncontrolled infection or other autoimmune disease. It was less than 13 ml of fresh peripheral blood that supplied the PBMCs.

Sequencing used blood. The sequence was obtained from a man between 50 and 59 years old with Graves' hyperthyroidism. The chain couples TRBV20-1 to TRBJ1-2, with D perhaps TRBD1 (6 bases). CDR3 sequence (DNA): TGCAGTGCTAGTCCCCAGGGGCAAGCTAACTATGGCTACACCTTC. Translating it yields CSASPQGQANYGYTF.